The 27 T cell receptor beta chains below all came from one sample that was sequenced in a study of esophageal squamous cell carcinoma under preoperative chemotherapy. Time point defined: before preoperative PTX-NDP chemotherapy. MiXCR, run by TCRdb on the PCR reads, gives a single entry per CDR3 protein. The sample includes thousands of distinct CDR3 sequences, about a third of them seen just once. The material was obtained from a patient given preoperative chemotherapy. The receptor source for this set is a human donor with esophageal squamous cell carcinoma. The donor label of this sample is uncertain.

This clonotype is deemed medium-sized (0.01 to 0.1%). CDR3 loop: CASSPSSGTGGETQYF. DNA for the CDR3: TGTGCCAGCAGTCCTTCGTCCGGGACAGGTGGAGAGACCCAGTACTTC. The chain is built from TRBV6-5 and TRBJ2-1, with TRBD1 matching over 8 bases. The J call is in doubt because the DNA end fits TRBJ2-5 better. This CDR3 has 16 residues. Germline V gene sequence: CDR1 MNHEY, CDR2 SVGAGI.

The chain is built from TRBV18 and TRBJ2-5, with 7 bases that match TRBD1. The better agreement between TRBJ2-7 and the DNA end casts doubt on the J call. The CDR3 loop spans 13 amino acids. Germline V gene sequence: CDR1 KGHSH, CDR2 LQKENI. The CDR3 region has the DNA TGTGCCAGCTCACCAGACAGGGAATACGAGCAGTACTTC. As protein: CASSPDREYEQYF.

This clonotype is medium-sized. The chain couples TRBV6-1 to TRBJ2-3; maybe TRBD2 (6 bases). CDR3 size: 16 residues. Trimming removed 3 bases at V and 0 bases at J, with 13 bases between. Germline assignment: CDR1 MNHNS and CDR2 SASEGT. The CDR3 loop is CASSERDSSSTDTQYF. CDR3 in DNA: TGTGCCAGCAGTGAGCGGGATTCCTCTAGCACAGATACGCAGTATTTT.

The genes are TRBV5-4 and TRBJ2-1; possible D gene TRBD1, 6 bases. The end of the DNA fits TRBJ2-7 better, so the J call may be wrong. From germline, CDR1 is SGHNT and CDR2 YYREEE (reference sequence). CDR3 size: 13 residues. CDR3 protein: CASSQQGPYEQYF. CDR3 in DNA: TGTGCCAGCAGCCAGCAGGGGCCCTACGAGCAGTACTTC.

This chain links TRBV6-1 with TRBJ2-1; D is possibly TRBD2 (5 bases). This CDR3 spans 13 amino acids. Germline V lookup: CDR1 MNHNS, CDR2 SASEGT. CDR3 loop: CGGSRDYYNEQFF. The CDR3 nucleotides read TGTGGCGGCAGTCGGGATTACTACAATGAGCAGTTCTTC.

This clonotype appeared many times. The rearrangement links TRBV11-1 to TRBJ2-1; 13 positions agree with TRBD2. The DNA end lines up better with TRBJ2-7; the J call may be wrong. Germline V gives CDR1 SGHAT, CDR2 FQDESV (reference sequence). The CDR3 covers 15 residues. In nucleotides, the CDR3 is TGTGCCAGCAGCCCGCGGACTAGCGGGAGAATTGAGCAGTACTTC. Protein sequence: CASSPRTSGRIEQYF.

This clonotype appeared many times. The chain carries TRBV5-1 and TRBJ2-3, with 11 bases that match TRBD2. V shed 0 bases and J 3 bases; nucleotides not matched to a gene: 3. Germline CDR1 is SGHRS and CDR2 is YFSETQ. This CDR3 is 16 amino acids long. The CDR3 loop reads CASSLVSSGRTDTQYF. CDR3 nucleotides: TGCGCCAGCAGCTTGGTGTCTAGCGGGAGGACAGATACGCAGTATTTT.

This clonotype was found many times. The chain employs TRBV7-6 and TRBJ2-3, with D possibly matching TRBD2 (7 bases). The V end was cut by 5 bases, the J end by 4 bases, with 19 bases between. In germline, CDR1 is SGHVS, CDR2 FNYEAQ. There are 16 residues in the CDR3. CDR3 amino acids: CASSPLGEGGPDTQYF. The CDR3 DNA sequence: TGTGCCAGCAGCCCCCTAGGGGAGGGGGGGCCAGATACGCAGTATTTT.

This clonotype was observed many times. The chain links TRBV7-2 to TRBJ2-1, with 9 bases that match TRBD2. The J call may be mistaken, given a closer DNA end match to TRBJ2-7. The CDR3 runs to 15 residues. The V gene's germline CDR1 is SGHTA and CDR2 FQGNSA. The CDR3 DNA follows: TGTGCCAGCAGCTTATTTGGCGGGAGGGCCTACGAGCAGTACTTC. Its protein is CASSLFGGRAYEQYF.

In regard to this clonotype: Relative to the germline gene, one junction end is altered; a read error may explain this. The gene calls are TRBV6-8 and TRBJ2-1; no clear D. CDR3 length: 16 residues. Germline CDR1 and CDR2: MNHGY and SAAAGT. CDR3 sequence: CASSFRDPASYEEQLF. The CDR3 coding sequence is TGTGCCAGCAGTTTCCGTGACCCTGCATCCTACGAGGAGCAGTTGTTC.

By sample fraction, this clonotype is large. The CDR3 DNA reads as TGTGCCAGCAGCGAGATCGGTTACGAGCAGTTCTTC. Translating it yields CASSEIGYEQFF. The chain has TRBV7-2 and TRBJ2-1, with D hard to call. This CDR3 comprises 12 residues. CDR1 and CDR2 from the germline V gene are SGHTA and FQGNSA. Deletions cut 5 bases from V and 10 bases from J, with 12 bases between.

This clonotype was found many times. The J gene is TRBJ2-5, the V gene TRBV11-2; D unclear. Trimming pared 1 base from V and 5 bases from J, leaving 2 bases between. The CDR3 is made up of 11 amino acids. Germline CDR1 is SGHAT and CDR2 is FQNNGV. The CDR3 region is CASSLGETQYF. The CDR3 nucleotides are TGTGCCAGCAGCTTAGGGGAGACCCAGTACTTC.

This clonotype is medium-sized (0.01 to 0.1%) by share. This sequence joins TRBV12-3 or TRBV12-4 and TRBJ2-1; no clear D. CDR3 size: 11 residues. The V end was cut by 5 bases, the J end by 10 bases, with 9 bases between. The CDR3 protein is CASSLRLEQFF. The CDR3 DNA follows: TGTGCCAGCAGTCTCCGCCTGGAGCAGTTCTTC.

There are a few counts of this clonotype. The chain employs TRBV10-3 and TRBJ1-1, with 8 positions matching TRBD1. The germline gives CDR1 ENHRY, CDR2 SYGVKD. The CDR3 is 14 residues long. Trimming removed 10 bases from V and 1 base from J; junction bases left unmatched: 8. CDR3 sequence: CATTRQGQNTEAFF. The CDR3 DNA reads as TGTGCCACTACTCGACAGGGGCAGAACACTGAAGCTTTCTTT.

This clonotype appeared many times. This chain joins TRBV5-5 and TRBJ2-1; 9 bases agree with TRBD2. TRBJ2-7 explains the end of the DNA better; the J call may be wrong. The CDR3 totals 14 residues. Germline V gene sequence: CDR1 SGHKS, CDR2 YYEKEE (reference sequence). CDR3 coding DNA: TGTGCCAGCAGCCATAGCGGGAGCTCCTACGAGCAGTACTTC. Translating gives CASSHSGSSYEQYF.

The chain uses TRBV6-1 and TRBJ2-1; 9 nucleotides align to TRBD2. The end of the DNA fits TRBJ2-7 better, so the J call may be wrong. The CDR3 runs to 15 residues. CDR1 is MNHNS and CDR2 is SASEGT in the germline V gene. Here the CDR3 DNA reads TGTGCCAGCAGTGCGGGGGGGGCGGGAGGGTACGAGCAGTACTTC. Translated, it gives CASSAGGAGGYEQYF.

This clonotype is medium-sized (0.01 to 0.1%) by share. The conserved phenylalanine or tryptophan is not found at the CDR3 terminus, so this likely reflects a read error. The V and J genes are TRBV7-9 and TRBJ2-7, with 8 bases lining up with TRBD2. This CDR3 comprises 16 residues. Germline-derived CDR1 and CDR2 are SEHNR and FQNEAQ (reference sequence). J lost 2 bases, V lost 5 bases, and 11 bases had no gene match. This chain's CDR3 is CASSLERGPAPYEQYL. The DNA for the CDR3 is TGTGCCAGCAGCCTAGAGCGGGGGCCGGCCCCCTACGAGCAGTACTTA.

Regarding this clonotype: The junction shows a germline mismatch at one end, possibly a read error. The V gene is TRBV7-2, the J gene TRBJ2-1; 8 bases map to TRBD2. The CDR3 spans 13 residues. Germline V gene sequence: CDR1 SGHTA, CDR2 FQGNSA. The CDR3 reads CVTGLAGRYEQLF. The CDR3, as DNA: TGTGTGACCGGGCTAGCGGGTCGGTATGAGCAGTTGTTC.

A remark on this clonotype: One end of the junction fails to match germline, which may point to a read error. CDR3 sequence: CASSLKTDEEYF. The CDR3 DNA reads TGTGCGAGCAGTCTAAAGACCGATGAGGAGTACTTC. The genes are TRBV12-3 or TRBV12-4 and TRBJ2-5; D unclear. This CDR3 is 12 amino acids long.

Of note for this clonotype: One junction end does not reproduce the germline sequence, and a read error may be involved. DNA for the CDR3: TGTGCCAGCAGCTTAAGTGATGGTGGGCAGGTCTTC. The encoded protein is CASSLSDGGQVF. This rearrangement joins TRBV7-3 to TRBJ2-1; D unclear. The CDR3 consists of 12 residues. Germline CDR1 is SGHTA and CDR2 is FQGTGA.

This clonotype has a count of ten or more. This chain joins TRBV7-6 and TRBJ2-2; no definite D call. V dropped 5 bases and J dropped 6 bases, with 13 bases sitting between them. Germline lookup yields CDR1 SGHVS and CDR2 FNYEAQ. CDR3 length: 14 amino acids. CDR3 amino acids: CASSPQTSSGELFF. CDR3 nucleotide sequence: TGTGCCAGCAGCCCCCAAACTTCCTCCGGGGAGCTGTTTTTT.

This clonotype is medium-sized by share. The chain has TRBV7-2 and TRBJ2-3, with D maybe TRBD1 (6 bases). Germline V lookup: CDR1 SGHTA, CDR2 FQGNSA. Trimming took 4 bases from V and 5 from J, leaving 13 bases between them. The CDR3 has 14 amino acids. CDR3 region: CASSSATGRDTQYF. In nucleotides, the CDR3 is TGTGCCAGCAGCTCTGCCACAGGGAGAGATACGCAGTATTTT.

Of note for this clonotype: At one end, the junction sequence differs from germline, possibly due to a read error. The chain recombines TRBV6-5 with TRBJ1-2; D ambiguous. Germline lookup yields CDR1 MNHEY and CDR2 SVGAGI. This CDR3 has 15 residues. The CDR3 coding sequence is TGTGCCAGCAGTTACGGCGAGGGATGCATAGACGGCTACAGCTTC. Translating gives CASSYGEGCIDGYSF.

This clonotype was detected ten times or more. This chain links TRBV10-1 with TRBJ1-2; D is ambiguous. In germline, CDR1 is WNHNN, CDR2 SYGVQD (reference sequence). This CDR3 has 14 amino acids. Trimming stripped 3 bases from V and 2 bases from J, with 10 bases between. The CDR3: CASSEGQVNYGYTF. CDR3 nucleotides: TGCGCCAGCAGTGAAGGGCAGGTAAACTATGGCTACACCTTC.

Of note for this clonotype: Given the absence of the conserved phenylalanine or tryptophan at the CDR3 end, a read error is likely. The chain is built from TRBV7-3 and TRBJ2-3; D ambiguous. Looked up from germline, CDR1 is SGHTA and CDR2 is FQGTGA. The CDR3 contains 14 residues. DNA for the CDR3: TGTGCCAGCAGCTTACAGAGCAGCGCAGATAGGCAGTATGTT. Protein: CASSLQSSADRQYV.

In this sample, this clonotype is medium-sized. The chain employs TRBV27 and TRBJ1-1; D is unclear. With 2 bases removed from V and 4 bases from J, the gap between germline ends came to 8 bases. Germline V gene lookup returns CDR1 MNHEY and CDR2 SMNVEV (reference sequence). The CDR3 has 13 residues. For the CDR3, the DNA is TGTGCCAGCAGTTTAAAGTTTAGCACTGAAGCTTTCTTT. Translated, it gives CASSLKFSTEAFF.

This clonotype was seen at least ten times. The CDR3 sequence: CASSLALQNEAFF. CDR3 sequence (DNA): TGTGCCAGCAGCTTAGCGCTACAGAATGAAGCTTTCTTT. This chain connects TRBV7-8 to TRBJ1-1; D call uncertain. The V end was cut by 0 bases, the J end by 7 bases, with 9 bases between. The CDR3 is 13 residues long. Looked up from germline, CDR1 is SGHVS and CDR2 is FQNEAQ.